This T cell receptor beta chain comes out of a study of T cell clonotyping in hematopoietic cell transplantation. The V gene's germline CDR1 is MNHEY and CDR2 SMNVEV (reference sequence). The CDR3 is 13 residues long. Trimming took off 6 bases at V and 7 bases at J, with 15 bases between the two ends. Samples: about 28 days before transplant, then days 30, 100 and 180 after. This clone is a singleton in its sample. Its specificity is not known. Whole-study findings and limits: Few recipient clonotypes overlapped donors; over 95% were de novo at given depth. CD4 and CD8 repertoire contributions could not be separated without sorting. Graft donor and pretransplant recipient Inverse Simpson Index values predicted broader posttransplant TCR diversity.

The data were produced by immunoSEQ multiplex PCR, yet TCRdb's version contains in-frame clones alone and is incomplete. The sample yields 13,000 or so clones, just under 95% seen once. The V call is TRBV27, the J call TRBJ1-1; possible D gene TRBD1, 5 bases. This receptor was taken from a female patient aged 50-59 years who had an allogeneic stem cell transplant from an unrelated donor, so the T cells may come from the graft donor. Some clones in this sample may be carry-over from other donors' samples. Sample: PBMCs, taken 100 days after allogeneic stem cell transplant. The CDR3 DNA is TGTGCCAGCAGCCCCATCGGGGGAGGTGAAGCTTTCTTT. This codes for CASSPIGGGEAFF.